Here is one TCR beta chain with its context. Time point indicated: newly diagnosed GD, antithyroid drugs for less than 3 months. RNA extracted from PBMCs served as the sequencing template. Graves' disease diagnosis relied on American Thyroid Association guidelines. The ends were cut back, 5 bases at V and 5 bases at J, with 13 bases in the middle. CDR1 and CDR2 (germline): LNHDA, SQIVND (reference sequence). The CDR3 length is 14 residues. This sample was taken from a study of regulatory T cells in long-lasting Graves disease. Building the TCR beta libraries relied on iRepertoire HTBI primers, and CDR3 regions underwent Arm-PCR. TCRdb itself ran the multiplex PCR reads through MiXCR, one entry per CDR3 protein. The sample holds about 530,000 distinct CDR3 sequences, about 16% seen once. This sample was also put to use in a study of T cells in Graves' hyperthyroidism and ophthalmopathy.

This clonotype was sampled from a woman aged 35 to 59 with Graves disease. Sequenced material: peripheral blood mononuclear cells (PBMCs), taken at new diagnosis, from a patient treated with antithyroid drugs. This chain joins TRBV19 and TRBJ1-5; maybe TRBD1 (6 bases). The CDR3 DNA sequence: TGTGCCAGTAGTCACGGGCAGGGGTATCAGCCCCAGCATTTT. Amino acids: CASSHGQGYQPQHF.